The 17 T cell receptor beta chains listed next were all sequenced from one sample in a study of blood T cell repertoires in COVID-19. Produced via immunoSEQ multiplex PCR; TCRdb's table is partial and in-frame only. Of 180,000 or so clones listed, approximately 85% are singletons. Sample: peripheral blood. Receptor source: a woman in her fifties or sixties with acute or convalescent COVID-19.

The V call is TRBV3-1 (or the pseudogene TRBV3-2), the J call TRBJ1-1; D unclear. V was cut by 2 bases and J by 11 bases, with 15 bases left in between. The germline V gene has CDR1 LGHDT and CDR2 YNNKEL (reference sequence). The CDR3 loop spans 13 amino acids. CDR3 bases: TGTGCCAGCAGCCAATCTTATAGTTTACGTGCTTTCTTT. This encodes CASSQSYSLRAFF.

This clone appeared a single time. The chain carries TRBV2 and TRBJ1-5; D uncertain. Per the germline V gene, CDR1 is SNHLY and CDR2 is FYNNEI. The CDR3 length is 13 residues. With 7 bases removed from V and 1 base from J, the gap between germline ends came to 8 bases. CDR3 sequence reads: CASNGGSNQPQHF. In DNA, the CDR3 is TGTGCCAGCAATGGCGGGAGCAATCAGCCCCAGCATTTT. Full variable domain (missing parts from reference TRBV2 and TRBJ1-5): EPEVTQTPSHQVTQMGQEVILRCVPISNHLYFYWYRQILGQKVEFLVSFYNNEISEKSEIFDDQFSVERPDGSNFTLKIRSTKLEDSAMYFCASNGGSNQPQHFGDGTRLSIL.

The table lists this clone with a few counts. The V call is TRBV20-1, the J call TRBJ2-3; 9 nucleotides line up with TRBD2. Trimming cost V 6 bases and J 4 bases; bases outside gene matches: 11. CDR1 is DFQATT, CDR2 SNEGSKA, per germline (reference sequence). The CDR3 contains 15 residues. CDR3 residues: CSASGQAGGPDTQYF. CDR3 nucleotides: TGCAGTGCAAGTGGTCAAGCGGGAGGACCAGATACGCAGTATTTT.

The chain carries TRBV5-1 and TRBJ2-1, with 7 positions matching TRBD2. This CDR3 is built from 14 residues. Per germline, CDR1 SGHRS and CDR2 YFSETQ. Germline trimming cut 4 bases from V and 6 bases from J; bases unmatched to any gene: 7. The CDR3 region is CASSDPGTINEQFF. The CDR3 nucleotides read TGCGCCAGCAGCGACCCCGGGACTATCAATGAGCAGTTCTTC.

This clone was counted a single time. This CDR3 is CASSVADSTYEQYF. In nucleotides, the CDR3 is TGTGCCAGCAGCGTAGCCGACAGTACCTACGAGCAGTACTTC. J is TRBJ2-7 and V is TRBV9; weak D call: TRBD1 (5 bases). Germline CDR1 reads SGDLS; CDR2 reads YYNGEE. V lost 0 bases, J lost 2 bases, and 9 bases lay in between. The CDR3 is 14 amino acids.

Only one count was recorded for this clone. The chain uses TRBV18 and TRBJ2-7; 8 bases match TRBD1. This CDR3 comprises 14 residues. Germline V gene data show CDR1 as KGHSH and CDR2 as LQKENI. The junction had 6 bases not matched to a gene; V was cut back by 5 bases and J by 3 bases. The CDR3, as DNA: TGTGCCAGCTCAGGCGACAGGGGCCTCTACGAGCAGTACTTC. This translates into CASSGDRGLYEQYF.

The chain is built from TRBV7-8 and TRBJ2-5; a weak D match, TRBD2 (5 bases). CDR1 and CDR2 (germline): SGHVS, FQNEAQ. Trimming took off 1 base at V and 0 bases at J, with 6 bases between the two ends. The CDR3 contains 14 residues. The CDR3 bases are TGTGCCAGCAGCTTAGTGCGGGACCAAGAGACCCAGTACTTC. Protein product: CASSLVRDQETQYF.

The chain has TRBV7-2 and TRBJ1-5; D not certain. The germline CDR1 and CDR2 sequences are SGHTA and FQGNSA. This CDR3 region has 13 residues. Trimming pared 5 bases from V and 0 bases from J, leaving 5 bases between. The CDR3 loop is CASSQNSNQPQHF. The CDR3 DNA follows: TGTGCCAGCAGCCAAAATAGCAATCAGCCCCAGCATTTT.

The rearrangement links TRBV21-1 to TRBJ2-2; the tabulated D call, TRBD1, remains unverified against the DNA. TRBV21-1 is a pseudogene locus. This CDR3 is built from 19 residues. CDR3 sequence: CASTLRGTLLFSNTGELFF. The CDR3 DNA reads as TGTGCCAGCACCCTAAGGGGGACACTTCTTTTTTCGAACACCGGGGAGCTGTTTTTT.

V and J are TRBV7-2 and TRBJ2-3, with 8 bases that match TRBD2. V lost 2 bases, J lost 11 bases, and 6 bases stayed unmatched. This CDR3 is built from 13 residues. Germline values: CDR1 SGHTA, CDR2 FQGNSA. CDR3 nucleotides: TGTGCCAGCAGCTTACCGGGAGGGTGGGAGCAGTATTTT. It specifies CASSLPGGWEQYF.

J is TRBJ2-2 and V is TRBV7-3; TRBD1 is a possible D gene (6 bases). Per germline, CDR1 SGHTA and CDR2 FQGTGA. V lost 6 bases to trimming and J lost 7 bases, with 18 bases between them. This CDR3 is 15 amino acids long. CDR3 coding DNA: TGTGCCAGCAGGCAACAGGGAAATGAGGTCGGGGAGCTGTTTTTT. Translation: CASRQQGNEVGELFF.

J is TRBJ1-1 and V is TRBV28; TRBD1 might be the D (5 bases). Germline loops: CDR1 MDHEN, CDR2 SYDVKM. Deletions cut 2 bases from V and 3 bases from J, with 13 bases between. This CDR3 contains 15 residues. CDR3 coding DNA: TGTGCCAGCAGTTTAAATTCAGGGAAGGACACTGAAGCTTTCTTT. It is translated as CASSLNSGKDTEAFF.

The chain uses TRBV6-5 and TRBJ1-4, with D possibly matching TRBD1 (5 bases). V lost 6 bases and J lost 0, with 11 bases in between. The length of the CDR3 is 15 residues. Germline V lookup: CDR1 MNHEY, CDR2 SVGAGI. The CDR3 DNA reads TGTGCCAGCAGGAGACAGAGTGCAACTAATGAAAAACTGTTTTTT. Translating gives CASRRQSATNEKLFF.

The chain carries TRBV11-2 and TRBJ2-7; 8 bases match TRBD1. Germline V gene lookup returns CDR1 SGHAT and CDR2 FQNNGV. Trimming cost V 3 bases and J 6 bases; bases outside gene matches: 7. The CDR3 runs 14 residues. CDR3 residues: CASSLRTGKGEQYF. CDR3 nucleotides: TGTGCCAGCAGCTTGAGGACAGGGAAAGGCGAGCAGTACTTC.

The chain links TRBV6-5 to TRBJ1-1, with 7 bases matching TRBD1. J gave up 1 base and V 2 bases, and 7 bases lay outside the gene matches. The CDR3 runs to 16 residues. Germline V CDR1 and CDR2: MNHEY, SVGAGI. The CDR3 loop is CASSYLSTGENTEAFF. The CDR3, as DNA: TGTGCCAGCAGTTACCTATCAACAGGGGAGAACACTGAAGCTTTCTTT.

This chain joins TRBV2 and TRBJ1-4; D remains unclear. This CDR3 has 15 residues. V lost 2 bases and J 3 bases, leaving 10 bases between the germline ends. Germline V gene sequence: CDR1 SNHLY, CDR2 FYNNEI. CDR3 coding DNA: TGTGCCAGCAGTGAAATCGACTCCTCTAATGAAAAACTGTTTTTT. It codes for CASSEIDSSNEKLFF.

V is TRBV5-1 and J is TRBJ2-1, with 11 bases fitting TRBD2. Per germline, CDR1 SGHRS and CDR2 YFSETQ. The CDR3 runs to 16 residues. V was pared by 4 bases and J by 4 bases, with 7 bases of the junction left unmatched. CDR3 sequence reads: CASSPGGTSGYNEQFF. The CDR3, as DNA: TGCGCCAGCAGCCCCGGCGGGACTAGCGGATACAATGAGCAGTTCTTC.